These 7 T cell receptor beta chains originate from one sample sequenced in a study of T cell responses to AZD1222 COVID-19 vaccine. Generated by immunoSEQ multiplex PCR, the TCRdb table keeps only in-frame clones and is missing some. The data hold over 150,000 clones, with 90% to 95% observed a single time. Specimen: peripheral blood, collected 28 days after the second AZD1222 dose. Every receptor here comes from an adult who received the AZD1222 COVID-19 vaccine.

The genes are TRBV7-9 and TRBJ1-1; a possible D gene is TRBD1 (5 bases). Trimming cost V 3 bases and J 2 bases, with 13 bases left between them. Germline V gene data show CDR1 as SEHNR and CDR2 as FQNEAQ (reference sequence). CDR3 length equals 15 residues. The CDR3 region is CASSFLGGANTEAFF. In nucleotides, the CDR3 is TGTGCCAGCAGCTTCTTAGGCGGGGCTAACACTGAAGCTTTCTTT. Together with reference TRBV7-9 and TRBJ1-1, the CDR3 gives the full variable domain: DTGVSQNPRHKITKRGQNVTFRCDPISEHNRLYWYRQTLGQGPEFLTYFQNEAQLEKSRLLSDRFSAERPKGSFSTLEIQRTEQGDSAMYLCASSFLGGANTEAFFGQGTRLTVV.

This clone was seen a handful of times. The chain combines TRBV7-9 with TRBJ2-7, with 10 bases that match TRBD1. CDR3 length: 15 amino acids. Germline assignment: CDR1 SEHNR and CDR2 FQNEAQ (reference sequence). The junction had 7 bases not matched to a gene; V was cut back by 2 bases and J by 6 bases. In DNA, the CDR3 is TGTGCCAGCAGCTTACCGGGACAGGGGTCGGGCGAGCAGTACTTC. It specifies CASSLPGQGSGEQYF. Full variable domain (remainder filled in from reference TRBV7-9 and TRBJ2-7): DTGVSQNPRHKITKRGQNVTFRCDPISEHNRLYWYRQTLGQGPEFLTYFQNEAQLEKSRLLSDRFSAERPKGSFSTLEIQRTEQGDSAMYLCASSLPGQGSGEQYFGPGTRLTVT.

CDR3 sequence: CASSATGNTEAFF. CDR3 in DNA: TGTGCCAGCAGCGCGACAGGGAACACTGAAGCTTTCTTT. This chain uses TRBV9 with TRBJ1-1; maybe TRBD1 (6 bases). Trimming shortened V by 3 bases and J by 1 base, and 7 bases separated the two germline ends. The length of the CDR3 is 13 residues. CDR1 and CDR2 from the germline V gene are SGDLS and YYNGEE.

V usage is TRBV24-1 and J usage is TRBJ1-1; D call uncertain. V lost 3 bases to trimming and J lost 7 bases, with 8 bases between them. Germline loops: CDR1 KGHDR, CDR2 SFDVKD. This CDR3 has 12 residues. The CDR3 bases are TGTGCCACCAGTGATCTTCAGAGTGAAGCTTTCTTT. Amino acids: CATSDLQSEAFF.

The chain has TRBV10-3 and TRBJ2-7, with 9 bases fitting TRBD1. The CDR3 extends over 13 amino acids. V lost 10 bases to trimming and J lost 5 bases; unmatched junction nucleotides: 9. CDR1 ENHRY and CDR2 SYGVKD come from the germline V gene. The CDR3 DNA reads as TGTGCCACTCTACGACAGGGGGAGGACGAGCAGTACTTC. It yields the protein CATLRQGEDEQYF.

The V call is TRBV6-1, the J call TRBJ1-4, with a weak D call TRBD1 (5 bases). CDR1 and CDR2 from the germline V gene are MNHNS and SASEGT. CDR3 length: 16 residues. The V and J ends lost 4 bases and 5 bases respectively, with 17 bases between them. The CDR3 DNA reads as TGTGCCAGCAGTGGGGTCCAGGGCACCCTCAATGAAAAACTGTTTTTT. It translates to CASSGVQGTLNEKLFF.

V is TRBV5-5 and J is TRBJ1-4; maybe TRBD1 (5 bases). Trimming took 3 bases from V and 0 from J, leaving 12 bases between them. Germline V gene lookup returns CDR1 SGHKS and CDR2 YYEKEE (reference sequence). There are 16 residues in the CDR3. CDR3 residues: CASSWGNRATNEKLFF. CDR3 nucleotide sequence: TGTGCCAGCAGCTGGGGGAACCGAGCAACTAATGAAAAACTGTTTTTT.